This paragraph covers one TCR beta chain sequence. The antigen it recognizes is unknown. No base quality values were provided; no much bigger clone lies one nucleotide off. The sample belongs to a study of blood T cell repertoires in COVID-19 (dated by TCRdb to the early 2020s). For the wider study: Samples covering the acute and convalescent phases of COVID-19 were provided by collaborators in the United States, Italy and Spain. The prospective study material was composed of cDNA or gDNA derived from T cells, B-cell-depleted T cells, or PBMCs. The repertoires were released in a freely available public database intended as a resource for research on the immune response to SARS-CoV-2. Nearly every sample came with metadata listing a de-identified subject ID, COVID-19 status, age in years and sex. The samples were drawn from the first 160 participants of the ongoing ImmuneRACE study and from 1,254 subjects provided by 6 global collaborators. Subjects who had been exposed to COVID-19, were actively infected with it, or had recovered from it provided the deeply sampled blood TCRbeta repertoires that made up the dataset. Where HLA class I and class II types were available, the types were taken from metadata supplied by the sample provider, not from assay-based typing. Beyond this particular receptor, the publication reports: The amount of clinical and demographic metadata varied by source and participant and was provided uncurated.

TCRbeta CDR3 regions were amplified from genomic DNA by means of the immunoSEQ Assay, a bias-controlled multiplex PCR. On the study's bioinformatics: The number of nucleated cells in each sample was estimated from the amplification of reference gene primers within the assay. Sequence reads were collapsed and filtered to measure the absolute abundance of every unique TCRbeta CDR3 rearrangement. For each sample, productive Simpson clonality was calculated as the square root of Simpson's diversity index over productive rearrangements. The immuneACCESS repertoire file appears here via TCRdb, limited to in-frame rearrangements. These files lack a portion of the clones; in checked studies, under half of the deficit traces to unresolved V genes, and the cause of the others is not known. For V, J and clone size, that table is used; D and trimming come from the DNA. Counted in this sample were about 210,000 clones; around 82% of them appeared once. The ten largest clones take up 8% to 10% of the sample.

V and J are truncated by 0 bases and 2 bases respectively, leaving an intervening sequence of 8 bases. From its cysteine to its phenylalanine, the CDR3 spans 15 amino acids. The retained sequence is limited to the CDR3, 45 bases, with the frame set at the first base. Sequences LGHNA (CDR1) and YNFKEQ (CDR2) are obtained from the germline V gene. Collaborating institutions collected whole blood in K2EDTA tubes following their own protocols. For TCRbeta analysis, collaborators shipped samples in one of three forms: frozen whole blood, isolated PBMCs, or DNA extracted from either of those sample types.

Source material: peripheral blood. In this chain, TRBV4-2 is recombined with TRBJ1-3; a tentative D call is TRBD1 (5 bases match). The sequence came from a woman between 45 and 65 years old with acute or convalescent COVID-19. At the DNA level, the sequence is TGTGCCAGCAGCCAAGATAGCAGGGCTGGAAACACCATATATTTT. This translates into CASSQDSRAGNTIYF.